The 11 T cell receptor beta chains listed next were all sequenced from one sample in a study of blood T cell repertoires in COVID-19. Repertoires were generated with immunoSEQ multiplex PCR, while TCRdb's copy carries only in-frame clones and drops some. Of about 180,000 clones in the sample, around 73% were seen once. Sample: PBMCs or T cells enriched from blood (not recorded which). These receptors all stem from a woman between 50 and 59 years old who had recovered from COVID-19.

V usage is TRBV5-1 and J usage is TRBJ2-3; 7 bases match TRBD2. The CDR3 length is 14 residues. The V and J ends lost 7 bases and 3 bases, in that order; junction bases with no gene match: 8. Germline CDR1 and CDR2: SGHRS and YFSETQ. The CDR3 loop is CASFDTAGTDTQYF. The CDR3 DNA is TGCGCCAGCTTTGACACAGCGGGAACAGATACGCAGTATTTT.

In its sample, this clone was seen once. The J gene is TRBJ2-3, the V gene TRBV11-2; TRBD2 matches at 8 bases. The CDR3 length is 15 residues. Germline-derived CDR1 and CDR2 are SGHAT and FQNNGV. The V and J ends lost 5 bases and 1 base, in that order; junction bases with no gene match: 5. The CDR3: CASSLSGARTDTQYF. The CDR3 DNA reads TGTGCCAGCAGCCTTAGCGGGGCCCGCACAGATACGCAGTATTTT. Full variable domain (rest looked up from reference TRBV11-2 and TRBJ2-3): EAGVAQSPRYKIIEKRQSVAFWCNPISGHATLYWYQQILGQGPKLLIQFQNNGVVDDSQLPKDRFSAERLKGVDSTLKIQPAKLEDSAVYLCASSLSGARTDTQYFGPGTRLTVL.

This CDR3 is CASSLAGGGNYGYTF. CDR3 nucleotide sequence: TGTGCCAGCAGCTTGGCGGGCGGGGGTAACTATGGCTACACCTTC. The rearrangement uses TRBV5-4 and TRBJ1-2; D may be TRBD1 (5 bases). The V end was cut by 0 bases, the J end by 1 base, with 10 bases between. Germline V gives CDR1 SGHNT, CDR2 YYREEE (reference sequence). The CDR3 is 15 amino acids.

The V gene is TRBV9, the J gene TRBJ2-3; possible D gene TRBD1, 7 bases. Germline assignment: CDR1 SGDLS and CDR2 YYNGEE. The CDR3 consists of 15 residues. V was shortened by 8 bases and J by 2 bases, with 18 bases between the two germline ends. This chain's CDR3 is CASRPGDRDTDTQYF. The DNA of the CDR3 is TGTGCCAGTCGGCCGGGGGACAGAGACACAGATACGCAGTATTTT.

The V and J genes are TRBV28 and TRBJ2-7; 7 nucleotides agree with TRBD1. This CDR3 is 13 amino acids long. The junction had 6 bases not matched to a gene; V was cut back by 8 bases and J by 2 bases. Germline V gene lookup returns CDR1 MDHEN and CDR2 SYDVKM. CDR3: CASFRDRPYEQYF. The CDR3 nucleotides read TGTGCCAGCTTTCGGGACAGACCCTACGAGCAGTACTTC.

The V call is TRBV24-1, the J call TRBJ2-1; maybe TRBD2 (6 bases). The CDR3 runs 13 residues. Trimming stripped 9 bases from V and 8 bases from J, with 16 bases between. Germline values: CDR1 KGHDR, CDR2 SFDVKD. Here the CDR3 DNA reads TGTGCCACCCAAAGCTCGGGGAGGCATGAGCAGTTCTTC. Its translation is CATQSSGRHEQFF.

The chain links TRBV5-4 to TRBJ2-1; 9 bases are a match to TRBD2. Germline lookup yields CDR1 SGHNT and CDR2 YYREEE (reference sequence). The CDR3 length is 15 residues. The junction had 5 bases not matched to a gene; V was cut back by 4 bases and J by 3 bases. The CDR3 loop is CASSRAGGGYNEQFF. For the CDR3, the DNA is TGTGCCAGCAGCCGTGCGGGAGGGGGCTACAATGAGCAGTTCTTC.

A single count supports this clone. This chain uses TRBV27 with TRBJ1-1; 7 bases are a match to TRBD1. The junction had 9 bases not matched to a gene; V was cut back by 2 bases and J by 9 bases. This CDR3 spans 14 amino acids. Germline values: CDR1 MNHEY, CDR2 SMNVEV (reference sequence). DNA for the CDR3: TGTGCCAGCAGTTTAACAGGGGCGCCGGGGAAAGCTTTCTTT. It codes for CASSLTGAPGKAFF.

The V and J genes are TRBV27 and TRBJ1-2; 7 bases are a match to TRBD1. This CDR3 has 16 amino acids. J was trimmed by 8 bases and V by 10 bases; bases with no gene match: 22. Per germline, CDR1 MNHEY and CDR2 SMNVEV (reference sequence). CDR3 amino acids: CATNNAPGTDLSGYTF. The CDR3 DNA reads TGTGCCACCAACAACGCCCCCGGGACAGATTTGTCGGGCTACACCTTC.

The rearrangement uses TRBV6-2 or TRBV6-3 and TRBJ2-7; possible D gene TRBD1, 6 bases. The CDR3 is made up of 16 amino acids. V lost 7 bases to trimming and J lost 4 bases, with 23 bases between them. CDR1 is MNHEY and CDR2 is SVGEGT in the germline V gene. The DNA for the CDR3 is TGTGCCAGCAACCCGGTTCAGGCAGGGGTGGATTACGAGCAGTACTTC. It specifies CASNPVQAGVDYEQYF.

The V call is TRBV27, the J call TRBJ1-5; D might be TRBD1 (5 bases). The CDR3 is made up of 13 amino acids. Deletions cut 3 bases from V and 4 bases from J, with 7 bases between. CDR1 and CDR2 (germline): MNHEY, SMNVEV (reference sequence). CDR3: CASSLGLNQPQHF. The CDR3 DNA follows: TGTGCCAGCAGTTTGGGGCTGAATCAGCCCCAGCATTTT.